Listed below are T cell receptor beta chains from one sample, sequenced in a study of beta chain features in type 1 diabetes. Clones were sequenced by immunoSEQ multiplex PCR, and TCRdb holds only the in-frame ones, with some missing. The sample contains about 48,000 clones, approximately 45% of which appear only once. Sequenced input: Tregs from blood. The receptors originated from a man aged 30-40 years with type 1 diabetes. Each CDR3 is given with its conserved first and last residue. A D gene is named only where the DNA matches it firmly. Size values are once, few and many counts, or a class for expanded clones, and some rows have none.

clone_size,d_call,j_call,v_call,cdr3_nt,cdr3_aa
-,-,TRBJ1-3,TRBV18,TGTGCCAGCTCACCATCGGGGGGCGTCTCTGGAAACACCATATATTTT,CASSPSGGVSGNTIYF
-,TRBD1,TRBJ2-3,TRBV18,TGTGCCAGCTCACTGGGACAGGCAGGCACAGATACGCAGTATTTT,CASSLGQAGTDTQYF
-,-,TRBJ2-5,TRBV29-1,TGCAGCGTTGCCCTTAATACTAGAGGAGAGACCCAGTACTTC,CSVALNTRGETQYF
-,-,TRBJ1-5,TRBV7-9,TGTGCCAGCAGCTTAGGTGCAGGGAACAATCAGCCCCAGCATTTT,CASSLGAGNNQPQHF
-,TRBD1,TRBJ1-2,TRBV5-4,TGTGCCAGCAGCCACGGAATGACAGGGCTTGACTATGGCTACACCTTC,CASSHGMTGLDYGYTF
-,TRBD2,TRBJ2-7,TRBV7-8,TGTGCCAGCAGCTTAGGGGGACTAGCGGGAGACTACGAGCAGTACTTC,CASSLGGLAGDYEQYF
few,-,TRBJ1-2,TRBV5-1,TGCGCCAGCAGCTTGGGGCCTACGGGTACGAACTATGGCTACACCTTC,CASSLGPTGTNYGYTF
-,TRBD2,TRBJ2-7,TRBV28,TGTGCCAGCAGCCGGTGGGGAGGGCCCTCCTACGAGCAGTACTTC,CASSRWGGPSYEQYF
-,TRBD1,TRBJ1-2,TRBV15,TGTGCCACCAGCATCGGGACAGGCGCGGGCCAGAGATATGGCTACACCTTC,CATSIGTGAGQRYGYTF
-,-,TRBJ1-1,TRBV11-2,TGTGCCAGCAGCATTTCCCGGGGCACTGAAGCTTTCTTT,CASSISRGTEAFF
few,-,TRBJ1-1,TRBV27,TGTGCCAGCAGTCCCCTCGACAAGGCCACTGAAGCTTTCTTT,CASSPLDKATEAFF
-,-,TRBJ2-1,TRBV5-4,TGTGCCAGCAGTTCGGCGGGACGGCTCCACAATGAGCAGTTCTTC,CASSSAGRLHNEQFF
few,TRBD1,TRBJ2-7,TRBV2,TGTGCCAGCAGACGGACAGGTCCCCACGAGCAGTACTTC,CASRRTGPHEQYF
-,-,TRBJ2-7,TRBV2,TGTGCCAGCAGTGTGAGGGAACTAGGCGAGCAGTACTTC,CASSVRELGEQYF
-,TRBD1,TRBJ2-7,TRBV5-1,TGCGCCAGCAGCTTGGGACAGGGGTTCTCGGACGAGCAGTACTTC,CASSLGQGFSDEQYF
-,TRBD2,TRBJ2-3,TRBV5-4,TGTGCCAGCAGCCCTGGGGGGAGCGGGAGTGGGGCAGATACGCAGTATTTT,CASSPGGSGSGADTQYF
-,TRBD2,TRBJ2-2,TRBV23-1,TGCGCCAGCAGTCAACAGCGTACTAGCGGGGGGAAGAACACCGGGGAGCTGTTTTTT,CASSQQRTSGGKNTGELFF
-,TRBD2,TRBJ2-5,TRBV28,TGTGCCAGAAAAGGGTTACCGGGACTAACTAGGTGGGAGACCCAGTACTTC,CARKGLPGLTRWETQYF
few,TRBD1,TRBJ2-4,TRBV11-2,TGTGCCAGCAGAGCTACAGGGGTGGACATTCAGTACTTC,CASRATGVDIQYF
few,-,TRBJ1-1,TRBV16,TGTGCCAGCAGCCAATTCAGCGGGAACACTGAAGCTTTCTTT,CASSQFSGNTEAFF
few,-,TRBJ1-1,TRBV7-9,TGTGCCAGCAGCCGGCCATCAAATAGACAGTATGAGACTGAAGCTTTCTTT,CASSRPSNRQYETEAFF
-,TRBD2,TRBJ2-4,TRBV27,TGTGCCAGCAGTTTATGGGGGGGGGTAAACATTCAGTACTTC,CASSLWGGVNIQYF
-,-,TRBJ2-5,TRBV18,TGTGCCAGCTCACCACGGGACTCCTCAGTGGGGGAGACCCAGTACTTC,CASSPRDSSVGETQYF
few,-,TRBJ2-5,TRBV5-4,TGTGCCAGCAGCCCCGGGACACCTGGGCAAGAGACCCAGTACTTC,CASSPGTPGQETQYF
-,TRBD2,TRBJ2-3,TRBV28,TGTGCCAGCAGTCCCGGGGGTAGCGGGAGCACAGATGCGCAGTATTTT,CASSPGGSGSTDAQYF
-,-,TRBJ2-7,TRBV19,TGTGCCAGTAGAATGTCGGCGGATCCAACCTACGAGCAGTACTTC,CASRMSADPTYEQYF
-,-,TRBJ2-3,TRBV6-5,TGTGCCAGCAGTTACTCGTACCTAGCATCTGATACGCAGTATTTT,CASSYSYLASDTQYF
-,-,TRBJ1-5,TRBV7-2,TGTGCCAGCAGCAAGGGGGACGGTTCCCAGCCCCAGCATTTT,CASSKGDGSQPQHF
-,TRBD2,TRBJ2-1,TRBV28,TGTGCCAGCAGTTCCCTCGGGACTAGCAAAAATGAGCAGTTCTTC,CASSSLGTSKNEQFF
-,-,TRBJ1-6,TRBV23-1,TGCGCCAGCAGTCCCCACAGGGATTGGGATTCACCCCTCCACTTT,CASSPHRDWDSPLHF
-,-,TRBJ2-3,TRBV11-3,TGTGCCAGCAGCTCTATACTAGGCGATACGCAGTATTTT,CASSSILGDTQYF
-,-,TRBJ1-1,TRBV2,TGTGCCAGCAGGCCTGACAGTACTGAAGCTTTCTTT,CASRPDSTEAFF
-,TRBD1,TRBJ1-5,TRBV7-3,TGTGCCAGCAGCCGGGACAGCAATTATCAGCCCCAGCATTTT,CASSRDSNYQPQHF
few,-,TRBJ1-3,TRBV5-4,TGTGCCAGCAGCTTGGCGGGGGGAATTTCTGGAAACACCATATATTTT,CASSLAGGISGNTIYF
-,-,TRBJ2-1,TRBV7-2,TGTGCCAGCAGCTTAGGCGGGTCCTACAATGAGCAGTTCTTC,CASSLGGSYNEQFF
-,-,TRBJ2-3,TRBV2,TGTGCCACACCGGGAGCTGGCACAGATACGCAGTATTTT,CATPGAGTDTQYF
few,TRBD2,TRBJ2-7,TRBV5-1,TGCGCCAGCAGCTGGACTAGCGGGAGGAGCTCCTACGAGCAGTACTTC,CASSWTSGRSSYEQYF
few,-,TRBJ1-5,TRBV23-1,TGCGCCAGTCCTGGGGGGGGGCCGCTGAGGCCCCAGCATTTT,CASPGGGPLRPQHF
-,-,TRBJ1-1,TRBV28,TGTGCCAGCAGTTTAGGACATCGTACTTTCTTT,CASSLGHRTFF
once,-,TRBJ2-7,TRBV7-8,TGTGCCAGCAGCTTAGCGGAGGGCAGGATCTACGAGCAGTACTTC,CASSLAEGRIYEQYF
-,-,TRBJ1-5,TRBV23-1,TGCGCCAGCAGTCAATGGCTGACAGCCGATCAGCCCCAGCATTTT,CASSQWLTADQPQHF
-,-,TRBJ2-7,TRBV7-2,TGTGCCAGCAGCTTAGGGCTCATCTCCTACGAGCAGTACTTC,CASSLGLISYEQYF
few,TRBD1,TRBJ1-5,TRBV6-1,TGTGCCAGCAGGTCCGGACAGGGGGGACATCAGCCCCAGCATTTT,CASRSGQGGHQPQHF
few,-,TRBJ2-1,TRBV29-1,TGCAGCGTTGAAATCCGCGCCTACAATGAGCAGTTCTTC,CSVEIRAYNEQFF
-,TRBD2,TRBJ2-7,TRBV7-2,TGTGCCAGCCAATCTAGCGGGGGACCCTACGAGCAGTACTTC,CASQSSGGPYEQYF
-,-,TRBJ2-2,TRBV19,TGTGCCAGTAGTATAGACCAACTACAGGGATCCTACACCGGGGAGCTGTTTTTT,CASSIDQLQGSYTGELFF
-,-,TRBJ1-5,TRBV28,TGTGCCAGCAGTTCAGGGGTGAGAGGCAATCAGCCCCAGCATTTT,CASSSGVRGNQPQHF
-,-,TRBJ1-3,TRBV28,TGTGCCACCCTCAGGGTCTCTGGAAACACCATATATTTT,CATLRVSGNTIYF